Listed below are T cell receptor beta chains from one sample, sequenced in a study of blood T cells in healthy people across ages. Via MiXCR, TCRdb re-called the 5' RACE reads, giving one row per CDR3 protein. Of about a million distinct CDR3 sequences in the sample, roughly two fifths were seen once. The sample was blood. The receptor source for this set is a man between 18 and 29 years old in good health. Both conserved end residues are part of each CDR3. Each record gives: clone size, CDR3 length, V gene, J gene, D gene, CDR3 protein, CDR3 DNA. The D gene is left open where the match is weak. A row's size may be missing; if present it is once, few, many or a size class.

clone_size: .; cdr3_length: 14; v_call: TRBV20-1; j_call: TRBJ1-6; d_call: TRBD1; cdr3_aa: CSAREDRGYSPLHF; cdr3_nt: TGCAGTGCTAGAGAGGACAGGGGGTATTCACCCCTCCACTTT
clone_size: few; cdr3_length: 15; v_call: TRBV6-2/TRBV6-3; j_call: TRBJ2-7; d_call: .; cdr3_aa: CASSYRGDSSYEQYF; cdr3_nt: TGTGCCAGCAGTTACCGCGGGGACAGCTCCTACGAGCAGTACTTC
clone_size: .; cdr3_length: 15; v_call: TRBV9; j_call: TRBJ2-5; d_call: .; cdr3_aa: CASSVAGNLQETQYF; cdr3_nt: TGTGCCAGCAGCGTCGCAGGGAACCTCCAAGAGACCCAGTACTTC
clone_size: few; cdr3_length: 14; v_call: TRBV2; j_call: TRBJ2-1; d_call: .; cdr3_aa: CASSEVRRQNEQFF; cdr3_nt: TGTGCCAGCAGTGAAGTTCGTCGGCAAAATGAGCAGTTCTTC
clone_size: .; cdr3_length: 15; v_call: TRBV5-1; j_call: TRBJ1-5; d_call: TRBD1; cdr3_aa: CASSLGTGNGQPQHF; cdr3_nt: TGCGCCAGCAGCTTGGGGACAGGGAATGGGCAGCCCCAGCATTTT
clone_size: .; cdr3_length: 13; v_call: TRBV19; j_call: TRBJ2-1; d_call: .; cdr3_aa: CASSIVLYNEQFF; cdr3_nt: TGTGCCAGTAGTATAGTTCTTTACAATGAGCAGTTCTTC
clone_size: .; cdr3_length: 16; v_call: TRBV5-4; j_call: TRBJ1-1; d_call: TRBD1; cdr3_aa: CASSVLDRAPNTEAFF; cdr3_nt: TGTGCCAGCAGCGTCCTTGACAGGGCGCCGAACACTGAAGCTTTCTTT
clone_size: few; cdr3_length: 14; v_call: TRBV4-2; j_call: TRBJ2-2; d_call: .; cdr3_aa: CASSQDHVTGELFF; cdr3_nt: TGTGCCAGCAGCCAAGACCACGTCACCGGGGAGCTGTTTTTT
clone_size: .; cdr3_length: 16; v_call: TRBV7-8; j_call: TRBJ1-1; d_call: TRBD1; cdr3_aa: CASSFSTGGGNTEAFF; cdr3_nt: TGTGCCAGCAGCTTTTCTACAGGGGGCGGGAACACTGAAGCTTTCTTT
clone_size: .; cdr3_length: 13; v_call: TRBV29-1; j_call: TRBJ1-2; d_call: TRBD1; cdr3_aa: CSVGARGTYGYTF; cdr3_nt: TGCAGCGTCGGGGCCAGGGGGACCTATGGCTACACCTTC
clone_size: few; cdr3_length: 15; v_call: TRBV7-2; j_call: TRBJ1-1; d_call: .; cdr3_aa: CASSFLSGRNTEAFF; cdr3_nt: TGTGCCAGCAGCTTCCTCAGCGGCCGGAACACTGAAGCTTTCTTT
clone_size: .; cdr3_length: 12; v_call: TRBV7-3; j_call: TRBJ1-2; d_call: .; cdr3_aa: CASSRWVWGYTF; cdr3_nt: TGTGCCAGCAGCCGATGGGTCTGGGGCTACACCTTC
clone_size: .; cdr3_length: 16; v_call: TRBV7-9; j_call: TRBJ1-2; d_call: TRBD1; cdr3_aa: CASSLAPDRKDYGYTF; cdr3_nt: TGTGCCAGCAGCTTAGCACCGGACAGGAAGGACTATGGCTACACCTTC
clone_size: .; cdr3_length: 14; v_call: TRBV2; j_call: TRBJ1-5; d_call: .; cdr3_aa: CASGGGISNQPQHF; cdr3_nt: TGTGCCAGCGGAGGGGGGATTAGCAATCAGCCCCAGCATTTT
clone_size: .; cdr3_length: 15; v_call: TRBV9; j_call: TRBJ2-3; d_call: .; cdr3_aa: CASSVDGVGTDTQYF; cdr3_nt: TGTGCCAGCAGCGTAGACGGGGTGGGGACAGATACGCAGTATTTT
clone_size: .; cdr3_length: 15; v_call: TRBV5-1; j_call: TRBJ2-1; d_call: TRBD1; cdr3_aa: CASRAGQGLNDEQFF; cdr3_nt: TGCGCCAGCAGGGCCGGACAGGGGCTTAATGATGAGCAGTTCTTC
clone_size: .; cdr3_length: 13; v_call: TRBV6-5; j_call: TRBJ1-6; d_call: .; cdr3_aa: CASSDLSNSPLHF; cdr3_nt: TGTGCCAGCAGTGATCTTTCAAATTCACCCCTCCACTTT
clone_size: few; cdr3_length: 16; v_call: TRBV5-1; j_call: TRBJ2-3; d_call: TRBD1; cdr3_aa: CASGEPTDRVIDTQYF; cdr3_nt: TGCGCCAGCGGTGAACCGACCGACAGGGTCATAGATACGCAGTATTTT
clone_size: .; cdr3_length: 14; v_call: TRBV6-2/TRBV6-3; j_call: TRBJ1-5; d_call: .; cdr3_aa: CASDRGRANQPQHF; cdr3_nt: TGTGCCAGCGATCGGGGACGGGCTAATCAGCCCCAGCATTTT
clone_size: .; cdr3_length: 16; v_call: TRBV28; j_call: TRBJ2-1; d_call: .; cdr3_aa: CASSPIQVAVYNEQFF; cdr3_nt: TGTGCCAGCAGTCCTATCCAGGTAGCTGTGTACAATGAGCAGTTCTTC
clone_size: .; cdr3_length: 16; v_call: TRBV4-1; j_call: TRBJ1-2; d_call: .; cdr3_aa: CAGSQESAVVNYGYTF; cdr3_nt: TGCGCCGGCAGCCAAGAGTCGGCAGTTGTCAACTATGGCTACACCTTC